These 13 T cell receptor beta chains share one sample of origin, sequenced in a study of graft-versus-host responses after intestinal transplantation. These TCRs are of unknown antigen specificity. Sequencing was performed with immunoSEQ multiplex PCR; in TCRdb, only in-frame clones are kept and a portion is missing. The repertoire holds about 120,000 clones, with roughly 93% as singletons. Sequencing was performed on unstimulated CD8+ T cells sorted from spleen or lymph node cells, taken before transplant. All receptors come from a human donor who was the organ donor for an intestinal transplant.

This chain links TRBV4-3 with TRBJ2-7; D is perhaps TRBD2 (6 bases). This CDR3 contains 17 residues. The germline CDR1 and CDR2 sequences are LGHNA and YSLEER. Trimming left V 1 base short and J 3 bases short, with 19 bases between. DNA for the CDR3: TGCGCCAGCAGCCAAGGATGGGGCGAGGACTACCTCTACGAGCAGTACTTC. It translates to CASSQGWGEDYLYEQYF.

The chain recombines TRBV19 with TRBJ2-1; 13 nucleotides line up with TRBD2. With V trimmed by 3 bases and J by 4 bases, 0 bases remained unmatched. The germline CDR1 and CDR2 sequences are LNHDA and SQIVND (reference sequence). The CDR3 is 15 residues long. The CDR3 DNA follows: TGTGCCAGTAGTATGGGACTAGCGGGGTACAATGAGCAGTTCTTC. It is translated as CASSMGLAGYNEQFF.

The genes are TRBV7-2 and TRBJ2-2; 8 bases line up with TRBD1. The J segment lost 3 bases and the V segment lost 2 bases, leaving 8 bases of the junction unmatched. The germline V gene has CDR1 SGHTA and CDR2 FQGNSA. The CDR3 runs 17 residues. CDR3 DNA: TGTGCCAGCAGCTTACCTAACAGGGGGAGGTACACCGGGGAGCTGTTTTTT. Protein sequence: CASSLPNRGRYTGELFF.

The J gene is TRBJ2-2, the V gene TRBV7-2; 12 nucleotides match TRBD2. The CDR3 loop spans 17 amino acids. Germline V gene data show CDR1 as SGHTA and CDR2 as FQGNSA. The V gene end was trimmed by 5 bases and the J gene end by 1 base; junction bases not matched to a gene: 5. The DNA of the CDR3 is TGTGCCAGCAGCCCGACTAGCGGGAGAGGGAACACCGGGGAGCTGTTTTTT. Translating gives CASSPTSGRGNTGELFF.

The CDR3 coding sequence is TGTGCCAGCAGTTTTCCAGATAGCAATCAGCCCCAGCATTTT. It translates to CASSFPDSNQPQHF. V usage is TRBV28 and J usage is TRBJ1-5, with no clear D. CDR3 length equals 14 residues. Germline CDR1 MDHEN, CDR2 SYDVKM. With 3 bases removed from V and 0 bases from J, the gap between germline ends came to 6 bases.

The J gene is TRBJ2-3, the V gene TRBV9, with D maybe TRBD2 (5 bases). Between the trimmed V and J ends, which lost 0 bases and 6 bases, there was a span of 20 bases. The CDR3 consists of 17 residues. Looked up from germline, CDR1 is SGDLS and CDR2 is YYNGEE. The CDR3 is CASSVEDGGSLSDTQYF. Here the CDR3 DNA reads TGTGCCAGCAGCGTAGAGGATGGAGGTTCCCTGTCGGATACGCAGTATTTT.

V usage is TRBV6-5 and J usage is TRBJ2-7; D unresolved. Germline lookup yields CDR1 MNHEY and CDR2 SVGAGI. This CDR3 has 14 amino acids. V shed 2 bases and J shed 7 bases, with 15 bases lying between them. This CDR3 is CASSYGRTAWEQYF. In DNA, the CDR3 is TGTGCCAGCAGTTACGGCAGGACGGCTTGGGAGCAGTACTTC.

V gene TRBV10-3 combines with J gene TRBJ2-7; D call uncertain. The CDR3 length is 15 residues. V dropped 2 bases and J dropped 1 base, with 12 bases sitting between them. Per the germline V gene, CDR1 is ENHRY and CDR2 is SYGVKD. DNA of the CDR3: TGTGCCATCAGTGAGCGGCAGGTGTTGTCCTACGAGCAGTACTTC. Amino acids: CAISERQVLSYEQYF.

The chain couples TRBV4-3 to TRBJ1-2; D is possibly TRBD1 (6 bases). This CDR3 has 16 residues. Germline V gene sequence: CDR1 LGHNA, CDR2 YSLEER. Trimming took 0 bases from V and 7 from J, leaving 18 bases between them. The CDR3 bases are TGCGCCAGCAGCCAAGATCATGGTGTGGGGGGCAGTGGCTACACCTTC. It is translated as CASSQDHGVGGSGYTF.

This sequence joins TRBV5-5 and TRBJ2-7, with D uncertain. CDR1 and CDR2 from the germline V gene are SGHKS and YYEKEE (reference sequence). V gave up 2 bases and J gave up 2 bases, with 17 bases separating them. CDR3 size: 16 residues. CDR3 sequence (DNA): TGTGCCAGCAGCTTTCCCGTTCATAGCCCAACCTACGAGCAGTACTTC. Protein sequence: CASSFPVHSPTYEQYF.

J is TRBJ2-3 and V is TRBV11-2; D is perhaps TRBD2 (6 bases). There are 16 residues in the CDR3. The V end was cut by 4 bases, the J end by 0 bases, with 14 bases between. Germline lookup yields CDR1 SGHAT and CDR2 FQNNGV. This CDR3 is CASSYSVAVSTDTQYF. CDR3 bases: TGTGCCAGCAGCTACTCGGTAGCGGTTAGCACAGATACGCAGTATTTT.

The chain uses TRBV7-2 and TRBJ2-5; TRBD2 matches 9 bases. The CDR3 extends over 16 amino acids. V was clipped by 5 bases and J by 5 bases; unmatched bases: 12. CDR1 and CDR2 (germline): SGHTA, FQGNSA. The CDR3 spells CASSGTAHGTSETQYF. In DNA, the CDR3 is TGTGCCAGCAGCGGAACGGCCCACGGGACTAGCGAGACCCAGTACTTC.

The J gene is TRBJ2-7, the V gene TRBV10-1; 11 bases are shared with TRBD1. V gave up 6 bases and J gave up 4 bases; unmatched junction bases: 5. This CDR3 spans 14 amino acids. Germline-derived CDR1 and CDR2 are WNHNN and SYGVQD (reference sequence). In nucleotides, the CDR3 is TGCGCCAGCAGGAGGACAGGGGGCCGTTACGAGCAGTACTTC. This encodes CASRRTGGRYEQYF.